This T cell receptor beta chain stems from a study of blood T cell repertoires in COVID-19. Study details: Sites in the United States, Italy and Spain provided acute and convalescent COVID-19 samples.

Original data processing: The assay estimated nucleated cells by amplifying reference gene primers. TCRdb's table, derived via immunoSEQ multiplex PCR, lists solely in-frame clones and lacks some. Clone size and the V and J calls come from that table; the DNA yielded D and trimming. The sample lists about 280,000 clones; 85% were seen once. The CDR3 is 15 residues long. The V end was cut by 0 bases, the J end by 5 bases, with 13 bases between. Germline CDR1 reads LNHNV; CDR2 reads YYDKDF (reference sequence). Source material: peripheral blood. The TCR was taken from a man over 45 with active or convalescent COVID-19. This chain connects TRBV15 to TRBJ1-2; D unclear. The DNA of the CDR3 is TGTGCCACCAGCAGAGACTTGCGGGAGGCGTATGGCTACACCTTC. The encoded protein is CATSRDLREAYGYTF.